This T cell receptor (beta chain) comes out of a study of blood T cell repertoires in COVID-19. About the research overall: Samples representing acute and convalescent COVID-19 were sourced from the United States, Italy and Spain. PBMCs, B-cell-depleted T cells, or T cells provided the cDNA or gDNA that made up the material.

This clone turned up a few times. Only in-frame clones appear in the TCRdb table, and some are missing; sequencing was by immunoSEQ multiplex PCR. The profile shows about 140,000 clones, 70% to 80% of them singletons. The length of the CDR3 is 16 residues. Germline V gene sequence: CDR1 SGHVS, CDR2 FNYEAQ. Losses at the gene ends were 5 bases for V and 3 bases for J; bases not matched to a gene: 8. This sequence joins TRBV7-6 and TRBJ2-2, with 8 bases fitting TRBD1. The receptor was isolated from an elderly woman with active or convalescent COVID-19. Sequenced material: peripheral blood. The CDR3 DNA reads as TGTGCCAGCAGCGCGGACAGGGTCCGCGACACCGGGGAGCTGTTTTTT. Amino acids: CASSADRVRDTGELFF.